Listed below are T cell receptor beta chains from one sample, sequenced in a study of cytomegalovirus exposure and HLA in healthy donors. TCRdb's table, derived via immunoSEQ multiplex PCR, lists solely in-frame clones and lacks some. This sample has roughly 62,000 clones, with 90% to 95% found just once. Sequences were obtained from PBMCs. These receptors were collected from a woman in her 30s in good health and CMV-seronegative. Each CDR3 is given without its conserved first and last residue.

TRBV6-4 | ASSVSSGSTDTQY
TRBV5-1 | ASSSGTENTEAF
TRBV7-3 | ASSSDRGPNYGYT
TRBV9 | ASSISRDEKLF
TRBV10-3 | AISDAAGDRGSRTEAF
TRBV10-2 | ASSEAAGSSYNEQF
TRBV18 | ASSPTTSGPHNEQF
TRBV11-2 | ASSSRAVTGTDTQY
TRBV6-1 | ASSEYQGTQQY
TRBV6-1 | ASSDIWRASGDNEQF
TRBV5-1 | ASSLDEGYT
TRBV4-1 | ASSQGMGQGTGANVLT
TRBV21-1 | ASSYRDRENYGYT
TRBV9 | ASSGTSGRASEQF
TRBV29-1 | SVVGRGTYEQY
TRBV2 | ASTLGLAGYEQY
TRBV7-9 | ASSSGGNTEAF
TRBV28 | ASRTTGPGNTIY
TRBV19 | ASSIEGLAIYNEQF
TRBV27 | ASSLGWRAGGNTGELF
TRBV6-1 | ASSETGGPGTEAF
TRBV2 | ASSYLDTGELF
TRBV11-2 | ASSSTGGYNEQF
TRBV13 | ASSLQGGEDTQY
TRBV28 | ASSLWQGAADTQY
TRBV5-4 | ASSSGTSGSVDTQY
TRBV5-5 | ASSLEGAGNQPQH
TRBV13 | ASSLRAGANVLT